This T cell receptor (beta chain) was identified in a study of beta chain features in type 1 diabetes. Points from the study as a whole: Any HLA-type effect on TCRB rearrangement remained unresolved here.

This clone was counted at least ten times. Its antigen remains unknown. Sequencing targeted expressed TCRB transcripts, as all isolated RNA had been reverse transcribed. The method was immunoSEQ multiplex PCR; TCRdb's version includes in-frame clones alone and lacks a portion of them. The sample records about 320,000 clones, approximately 15% being singletons. V was clipped by 1 base and J by 6 bases, with 10 bases between them. This CDR3 spans 13 amino acids. Germline CDR1 SGHVS, CDR2 FQNEAQ. The sequencing sample was made of central memory CD4+ T cells from blood. The V and J genes are TRBV7-8 and TRBJ2-7; no clear D. The clonotype originates from a man aged 30-40 years in good health. The CDR3 region has the DNA TGTGCCAGCAGCTTAGGTACCCACACCGAGCAGTACTTC. Residues: CASSLGTHTEQYF.